The 22 T cell receptor beta chains given below trace back to one sample, sequenced in a study of blood T cell repertoires in COVID-19. Repertoires were generated with immunoSEQ multiplex PCR, while TCRdb's copy carries only in-frame clones and drops some. Among more than 110,000 clones listed, approximately 87% were seen once. The sample taken for sequencing was peripheral blood. The receptors shown here come from a human donor in a cohort sampled during active COVID-19.

This chain joins TRBV6-6 and TRBJ2-7, with TRBD1 as a possible D gene (6 bases). The CDR3 runs to 15 residues. Germline lookup yields CDR1 MNHNY and CDR2 SVGAGI (reference sequence). V lost 5 bases, J lost 1 base, and 15 bases lay in between. CDR3 amino acids: CASSNRDIISYEQYF. The CDR3 DNA sequence: TGTGCCAGCAGTAACCGGGACATTATTTCCTACGAGCAGTACTTC.

This clone was seen more than once but under ten times. The gene calls are TRBV5-6 and TRBJ1-1; TRBD1 matches 10 bases. The V gene end was trimmed by 4 bases and the J gene end by 9 bases; junction bases not matched to a gene: 6. The germline gives CDR1 SGHDT, CDR2 YYEEEE. The CDR3 totals 13 residues. CDR3 loop: CASSTDRGGKAFF. CDR3 nucleotides: TGTGCCAGCAGCACGGACAGGGGGGGTAAAGCTTTCTTT. The whole variable domain, remainder taken from reference TRBV5-6 and TRBJ1-1, is DAGVTQSPTHLIKTRGQQVTLRCSPKSGHDTVSWYQQALGQGPQFIFQYYEEEERQRGNFPDRFSGHQFPNYSSELNVNALLLGDSALYLCASSTDRGGKAFFGQGTRLTVV.

This chain connects TRBV28 to TRBJ1-2, with D possibly matching TRBD1 (5 bases). The CDR3 runs to 14 residues. Trimming shortened V by 7 bases and J by 5 bases, and 17 bases separated the two germline ends. In germline, CDR1 is MDHEN, CDR2 SYDVKM. CDR3: CASTDTPGDYGYTF. The CDR3 DNA reads TGTGCCAGCACCGATACCCCGGGGGATTATGGCTACACCTTC.

V and J are TRBV9 and TRBJ1-3; no definite D call. Germline values: CDR1 SGDLS, CDR2 YYNGEE. This CDR3 is 15 amino acids long. Trimming took off 3 bases at V and 2 bases at J, with 12 bases between the two ends. The CDR3 nucleotides read TGTGCCAGCAGCGCGGAAGCGGTGCCTGGAAACACCATATATTTT. Encoded protein: CASSAEAVPGNTIYF.

The gene calls are TRBV9 and TRBJ1-2, with a tentative D call TRBD1 (5 bases). The CDR3 runs 14 residues. V lost 0 bases and J 6 bases, leaving 12 bases between the germline ends. The germline gives CDR1 SGDLS, CDR2 YYNGEE. The CDR3 loop reads CASSVAWGGDGYTF. The CDR3 nucleotides are TGTGCCAGCAGCGTAGCTTGGGGGGGTGATGGCTACACCTTC. Combining the CDR3 with reference TRBV9 and TRBJ1-2 gives the whole variable domain DSGVTQTPKHLITATGQRVTLRCSPRSGDLSVYWYQQSLDQGLQFLIQYYNGEERAKGNILERFSAQQFPDLHSELNLSSLELGDSALYFCASSVAWGGDGYTFGSGTRLTVV.

This clone was recorded once. The rearrangement links TRBV19 to TRBJ2-5; 11 nucleotides agree with TRBD2. V lost 6 bases to trimming and J lost 5 bases; unmatched junction nucleotides: 8. Per germline, CDR1 LNHDA and CDR2 SQIVND (reference sequence). The CDR3 sequence is 15 residues long. CDR3 amino acids: CASRLAGVGQETQYF. Written as DNA, the CDR3 is TGTGCCAGTAGACTAGCGGGAGTGGGGCAGGAGACCCAGTACTTC.

The rearrangement links TRBV25-1 to TRBJ1-4; TRBD1 might be the D (6 bases). Germline V gives CDR1 MGHDK, CDR2 SYGVNS. V was trimmed by 3 bases and J by 3 bases, leaving 11 bases between them. The CDR3 totals 15 residues. In nucleotides, the CDR3 is TGTGCCAGCAGTGAGGGCAGGGGAGCTAATGAAAAACTGTTTTTT. Encoded protein: CASSEGRGANEKLFF. Full variable domain (rest looked up from reference TRBV25-1 and TRBJ1-4): EADIYQTPRYLVIGTGKKITLECSQTMGHDKMYWYQQDPGMELHLIHYSYGVNSTEKGDLSSESTVSRIRTEHFPLTLESARPSHTSQYLCASSEGRGANEKLFFGSGTQLSVL.

The chain joins TRBV5-6 to TRBJ2-7, with TRBD2 as a possible D gene (6 bases). Per germline, CDR1 SGHDT and CDR2 YYEEEE. The V end was cut by 4 bases, the J end by 0 bases, with 11 bases between. This CDR3 is 14 amino acids long. The CDR3 loop is CASSPGGSSYEQYF. The CDR3 DNA reads TGTGCCAGCAGCCCTGGGGGGTCCTCCTACGAGCAGTACTTC.

V gene TRBV3-1 (or the pseudogene TRBV3-2) combines with J gene TRBJ1-2; 7 bases are shared with TRBD1. Germline V gives CDR1 LGHDT, CDR2 YNNKEL (reference sequence). This CDR3 has 14 residues. Losses at the gene ends were 3 bases for V and 8 bases for J; bases not matched to a gene: 9. DNA of the CDR3: TGTGCCAGCAGCCATACCGACAGGGTCGTGGGCTACACCTTC. It encodes CASSHTDRVVGYTF.

This chain uses TRBV13 with TRBJ2-3, with 7 bases matching TRBD2. Looked up from germline, CDR1 is PRHDT and CDR2 is FYEKMQ (reference sequence). The CDR3 runs to 15 residues. The V segment lost 6 bases and the J segment 0 bases; nucleotides outside the gene matches: 6. The CDR3 sequence: CASRLLANSTDTQYF. The CDR3 coding sequence is TGTGCCAGCAGACTACTAGCGAATAGCACAGATACGCAGTATTTT.

This clone was recorded a few times. The chain uses TRBV27 and TRBJ1-5, with D perhaps TRBD1 (6 bases). Germline V gives CDR1 MNHEY, CDR2 SMNVEV (reference sequence). The CDR3 sequence is 15 residues long. V dropped 6 bases and J dropped 1 base, with 13 bases sitting between them. CDR3 loop: CASSIYRGSNQPQHF. CDR3 nucleotides: TGTGCCAGCAGCATATATAGGGGGAGCAATCAGCCCCAGCATTTT.

The gene calls are TRBV7-2 and TRBJ1-3, with 8 bases aligning to TRBD1. After removal of 8 bases from V and 4 bases from J, the junction contained 4 bases not matched to a gene. CDR1 and CDR2 (germline): SGHTA, FQGNSA. The CDR3 length is 13 residues. CDR3 residues: CASGSGGGNTIYF. CDR3 in DNA: TGTGCCAGCGGATCAGGGGGCGGAAACACCATATATTTT.

V and J are TRBV7-2 and TRBJ2-4; 10 nucleotides line up with TRBD2. The CDR3 is 16 amino acids. J was trimmed by 1 base and V by 5 bases; bases with no gene match: 5. Looked up from germline, CDR1 is SGHTA and CDR2 is FQGNSA. The chain's CDR3 is CASSPLAGGAKNIQYF. In DNA form, the CDR3 reads TGTGCCAGCAGCCCCTTAGCGGGGGGCGCCAAAAACATTCAGTACTTC.

The V and J genes are TRBV11-2 and TRBJ2-7; D is unclear. The CDR3 sequence is 11 residues long. The germline V and J ends were trimmed by 3 bases and 4 bases, with 4 bases remaining between them. CDR1 SGHAT and CDR2 FQNNGV come from the germline V gene. CDR3 nucleotides: TGTGCCAGCAGCTTTCTTTACGAGCAGTACGTC. It specifies CASSFLYEQYV.

V and J are TRBV4-2 and TRBJ2-1, with a weak D call TRBD1 (5 bases). Per germline, CDR1 LGHNA and CDR2 YNFKEQ. CDR3 length: 14 residues. V was shortened by 2 bases and J by 3 bases, with 8 bases between the two germline ends. CDR3 coding DNA: TGTGCCAGCAGCCAATCGACAGACTACAATGAGCAGTTCTTC. Translating gives CASSQSTDYNEQFF.

V gene TRBV7-2 combines with J gene TRBJ1-3; 8 nucleotides match TRBD1. Germline lookup yields CDR1 SGHTA and CDR2 FQGNSA. The trim removed 5 bases at V and 6 bases at J, leaving 9 bases unmatched. The CDR3 totals 15 residues. The CDR3 spells CASSPGRQGPNTIYF. DNA of the CDR3: TGTGCCAGCAGCCCCGGGAGACAGGGGCCAAACACCATATATTTT.

V and J are TRBV19 and TRBJ1-1, with a weak D call TRBD1 (6 bases). The CDR3 runs 19 residues. CDR1 LNHDA and CDR2 SQIVND come from the germline V gene (reference sequence). Between the trimmed V and J ends, which lost 0 bases and 1 base, there was a span of 21 bases. The CDR3 spells CASSIDRHRAAPANTEAFF. CDR3 nucleotide sequence: TGTGCCAGTAGTATAGATCGGCACAGGGCGGCGCCCGCGAACACTGAAGCTTTCTTT.

Here the CDR3 DNA reads TGTGCCAGTAGTATTCCCCGACAGGCGTCAGGAAACACCATATATTTT. Protein sequence: CASSIPRQASGNTIYF. The chain carries TRBV19 and TRBJ1-3; weak D call: TRBD1 (6 bases). CDR1 is LNHDA and CDR2 is SQIVND in the germline V gene (reference sequence). This CDR3 has 16 residues. V gave up 3 bases and J gave up 4 bases, with 16 bases separating them.

This clone has a single count. This chain connects TRBV5-1 to TRBJ2-5; D unresolved. V was cut by 0 bases and J by 3 bases, with 9 bases left in between. CDR3 length: 14 residues. CDR1 is SGHRS, CDR2 YFSETQ, per germline. Here the CDR3 reads CASSLESRKETQYF. For the CDR3, the DNA is TGCGCCAGCAGCTTGGAGAGCAGGAAAGAGACCCAGTACTTC.

This chain connects TRBV11-3 to TRBJ1-1; D is ambiguous. Trimming took 0 bases from V and 4 from J, leaving 3 bases between them. This CDR3 has 12 residues. Germline lookup yields CDR1 SGHNT and CDR2 YENEEA. CDR3 in amino acids: CASSLELTEAFF. For the CDR3, the DNA is TGTGCCAGCAGCTTAGAACTCACTGAAGCTTTCTTT.

The V and J genes are TRBV30 and TRBJ2-1, with D maybe TRBD2 (5 bases). CDR1 and CDR2 from the germline V gene are GTSNPN and SVGIG (reference sequence). The CDR3 extends over 13 amino acids. The V and J ends lost 2 bases and 7 bases respectively, with 12 bases between them. The CDR3 sequence: CAWSRDRGNEQFF. In nucleotides, the CDR3 is TGTGCCTGGAGTAGAGACCGAGGGAATGAGCAGTTCTTC.

J is TRBJ1-4 and V is TRBV18, with 9 bases identical to TRBD1. The V gene's germline CDR1 is KGHSH and CDR2 LQKENI. V dropped 2 bases and J dropped 10; count of bases not matched to a gene: 11. CDR3 length: 16 amino acids. This CDR3 is CASSPSGQGVKGKLFF. DNA for the CDR3: TGTGCCAGCTCACCATCGGGACAGGGTGTTAAGGGAAAACTGTTTTTT.